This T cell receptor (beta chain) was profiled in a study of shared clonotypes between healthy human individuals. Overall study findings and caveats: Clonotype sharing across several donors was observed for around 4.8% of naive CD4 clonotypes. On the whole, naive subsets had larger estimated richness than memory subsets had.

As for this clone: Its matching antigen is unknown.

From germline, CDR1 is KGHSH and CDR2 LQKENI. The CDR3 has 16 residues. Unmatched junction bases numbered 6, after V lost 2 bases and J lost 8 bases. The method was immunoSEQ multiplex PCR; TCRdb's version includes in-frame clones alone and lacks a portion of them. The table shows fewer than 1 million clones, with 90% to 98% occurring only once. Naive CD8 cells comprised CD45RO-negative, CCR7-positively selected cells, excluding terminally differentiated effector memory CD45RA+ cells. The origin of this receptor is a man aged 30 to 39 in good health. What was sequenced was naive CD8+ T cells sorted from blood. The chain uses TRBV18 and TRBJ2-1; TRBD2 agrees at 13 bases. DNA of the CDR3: TGTGCCAGCTCACCAAGCGGGACTAGCGGGAACGATGAGCAGTTCTTC. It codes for CASSPSGTSGNDEQFF.